The rows below give T cell receptor beta chains drawn from one sample of a study of somatic mutations in cytotoxic T cells in rheumatoid arthritis. Repertoires were generated with immunoSEQ multiplex PCR, while TCRdb's copy carries only in-frame clones and drops some. There are roughly 10,000 clones in the sample; roughly 90% occur only once, and about 1% lies in the top ten. The material sequenced was CD4+ T cells sorted from blood. These receptors all come from a young woman with rheumatoid arthritis. The CDR3 runs from the conserved cysteine through the conserved F or W. Each record gives: D gene, clone size, J gene, V gene, CDR3 DNA, CDR3 protein. The D gene is left open where the match is weak. Expanded clones are given a class, and other clones once, few, many or no size at all.

d_call: TRBD1
clone_size: NA
j_call: TRBJ2-5
v_call: TRBV5-4
cdr3_nt: TGTGCCAGCAGCTCGATGACAGGGGGGAGGGAGACCCAGTACTTC
cdr3_aa: CASSSMTGGRETQYF

d_call: TRBD1
clone_size: NA
j_call: TRBJ2-6
v_call: TRBV5-1
cdr3_nt: TGCGCCAGCAGCCTCGGGACAGGGGGGGCTGGGGCCAACGTCCTGACTTTC
cdr3_aa: CASSLGTGGAGANVLTF

d_call: TRBD2
clone_size: NA
j_call: TRBJ2-1
v_call: TRBV28
cdr3_nt: TGTGCCAGCAGTTTTTCAGGACGGGAGGGCCGGAATGAGCAGTTCTTC
cdr3_aa: CASSFSGREGRNEQFF

d_call: NA
clone_size: once
j_call: TRBJ1-2
v_call: TRBV4-1
cdr3_nt: TGCGCCAGCAGCCAAATCGTGCGGGGGCTTTATGGCTACACCTTC
cdr3_aa: CASSQIVRGLYGYTF

d_call: TRBD1
clone_size: NA
j_call: TRBJ2-3
v_call: TRBV30
cdr3_nt: TGTGCCTGGAGCATCGGGGACAGGGACACAGATACGCAGTATTTT
cdr3_aa: CAWSIGDRDTDTQYF

d_call: NA
clone_size: once
j_call: TRBJ1-1
v_call: TRBV18
cdr3_nt: TGTGCCAGCTCACCCCAGGGGACGAACACTGAAGCTTTCTTT
cdr3_aa: CASSPQGTNTEAFF

d_call: NA
clone_size: NA
j_call: TRBJ1-5
v_call: TRBV19
cdr3_nt: TGTGCCAGTAGTATAGAACAGAATCAGCCCCAGCATTTT
cdr3_aa: CASSIEQNQPQHF

d_call: NA
clone_size: NA
j_call: TRBJ1-1
v_call: TRBV7-9
cdr3_nt: TGTGCCAGCAGCCCGGGGTCGGGTGTCGCTGAAGCTTTCTTT
cdr3_aa: CASSPGSGVAEAFF

d_call: NA
clone_size: NA
j_call: TRBJ1-4
v_call: TRBV14
cdr3_nt: TGTGCCAGCAGCCAAGGCTCTGACAGGTCTAATGAAAAACTGTTTTTT
cdr3_aa: CASSQGSDRSNEKLFF

d_call: NA
clone_size: NA
j_call: TRBJ2-5
v_call: TRBV14
cdr3_nt: TGTGCCAGCAGCCAGGTAGCAGGAGGCCCTACGGAGCAGTACTTC
cdr3_aa: CASSQVAGGPTEQYF

d_call: NA
clone_size: NA
j_call: TRBJ2-7
v_call: TRBV14
cdr3_nt: TGTGCCAGCAGCCACCAATGGGCCAGGGCGGACGAGCAGTACTTC
cdr3_aa: CASSHQWARADEQYF

d_call: NA
clone_size: once
j_call: TRBJ1-4
v_call: TRBV9
cdr3_nt: TGTGCCAGCAGCGTAGATCCCGAGGCTAATGAAAAACTGTTTTTT
cdr3_aa: CASSVDPEANEKLFF

d_call: NA
clone_size: NA
j_call: TRBJ1-3
v_call: TRBV7-9
cdr3_nt: TGTGCCAGCAGCCAGCGCCCGGGTCCCAGTACTGGAAACACCATATATTTT
cdr3_aa: CASSQRPGPSTGNTIYF

d_call: NA
clone_size: NA
j_call: TRBJ1-1
v_call: TRBV18
cdr3_nt: TGTGCCAGCTCACCCCCCCGACAGGCAGTTGAAGCTTTCTTT
cdr3_aa: CASSPPRQAVEAFF

d_call: NA
clone_size: NA
j_call: TRBJ2-2
v_call: TRBV28
cdr3_nt: TGTGCCAGCAGCCCGCAAGGGGACTACACCGGGGAGCTGTTTTTT
cdr3_aa: CASSPQGDYTGELFF

d_call: NA
clone_size: NA
j_call: TRBJ1-5
v_call: TRBV4-2
cdr3_nt: TGTGCCAGCAGCTCCAGAGGAAATCAGCCCCAGCATTTT
cdr3_aa: CASSSRGNQPQHF

d_call: NA
clone_size: NA
j_call: TRBJ1-1
v_call: TRBV7-9
cdr3_nt: TGTGCCAGCAGCTTAGGGGTAGGGGGGAACACTGAAGCTTTCTTT
cdr3_aa: CASSLGVGGNTEAFF

d_call: NA
clone_size: NA
j_call: TRBJ1-1
v_call: TRBV5-1
cdr3_nt: TGCGCCAGCAGCTTACAGGGTAAGGGCACTGAAGCTTTCTTT
cdr3_aa: CASSLQGKGTEAFF

d_call: TRBD1
clone_size: NA
j_call: TRBJ1-5
v_call: TRBV2
cdr3_nt: TGTGCCAGCAGGGAGGACAGGGGAGGAGGCCAGCCCCAGCATTTT
cdr3_aa: CASREDRGGGQPQHF

d_call: NA
clone_size: NA
j_call: TRBJ2-1
v_call: TRBV20-1
cdr3_nt: TGCAGTGCTCCCCTTTACAATGAGCAGTTCTTC
cdr3_aa: CSAPLYNEQFF

d_call: TRBD1
clone_size: NA
j_call: TRBJ1-2
v_call: TRBV4-3
cdr3_nt: TGCGCCAGCAGCCAAGATTGGGACAGGGTTGGTGGCTACACCTTC
cdr3_aa: CASSQDWDRVGGYTF

d_call: TRBD1
clone_size: NA
j_call: TRBJ2-5
v_call: TRBV29-1
cdr3_nt: TGCAGCGTGAATGGACAGGGTCAAGAGACCCAGTACTTC
cdr3_aa: CSVNGQGQETQYF

d_call: TRBD1
clone_size: NA
j_call: TRBJ1-4
v_call: TRBV5-4
cdr3_nt: TGTGCCAGCAGCTCGGCCGACAGGGGGCATGCTAATGAAAAACTGTTTTTT
cdr3_aa: CASSSADRGHANEKLFF

d_call: NA
clone_size: once
j_call: TRBJ2-3
v_call: TRBV7-2
cdr3_nt: TGTGCCAGCAGCTTAGGTCCGTTACTCAATACGCAGTATTTT
cdr3_aa: CASSLGPLLNTQYF

d_call: NA
clone_size: NA
j_call: TRBJ2-2
v_call: TRBV10-3
cdr3_nt: TGTGCCATCAGTGCCCGGGACTCAACGAGGACCGGGGAGCTGTTTTTT
cdr3_aa: CAISARDSTRTGELFF

d_call: TRBD1
clone_size: NA
j_call: TRBJ2-7
v_call: TRBV25-1
cdr3_nt: TGTGCCAGCAGTGAATCCGCCCGGACAGGGGGTTCCTACGAGCAGTACTTC
cdr3_aa: CASSESARTGGSYEQYF

d_call: NA
clone_size: NA
j_call: TRBJ1-5
v_call: TRBV7-2
cdr3_nt: TGTGCCAGCAGCCTCAATCCCCCAGGGAAGGGTTATCAGCCCCAGCATTTT
cdr3_aa: CASSLNPPGKGYQPQHF

d_call: TRBD1
clone_size: NA
j_call: TRBJ1-5
v_call: TRBV7-2
cdr3_nt: TGTGCCAGCAGCACGTGGGGACAGGGCACGCGCAATCAGCCCCAGCATTTT
cdr3_aa: CASSTWGQGTRNQPQHF

d_call: TRBD2
clone_size: once
j_call: TRBJ2-7
v_call: TRBV18
cdr3_nt: TGTGCCAGCTCCCCGACTAGCGGGGGGGCCTACGAGCAGTACTTC
cdr3_aa: CASSPTSGGAYEQYF

d_call: TRBD2
clone_size: NA
j_call: TRBJ2-3
v_call: TRBV7-3
cdr3_nt: TGTGCCAGCAGCTGGGGGGGTGGTCTTGGGCCTTTGGATACGCAGTATTTT
cdr3_aa: CASSWGGGLGPLDTQYF

d_call: NA
clone_size: once
j_call: TRBJ1-5
v_call: TRBV5-5
cdr3_nt: TGTGCCAGCAGCTTGACAGGACGCAATCTCAATCAGCCCCAGCATTTT
cdr3_aa: CASSLTGRNLNQPQHF

d_call: TRBD2
clone_size: NA
j_call: TRBJ2-2
v_call: TRBV14
cdr3_nt: TGTGCCAGCAGCCTCTTCCTAGCGGGAGTTGGTGGGGAGCTGTTTTTT
cdr3_aa: CASSLFLAGVGGELFF

d_call: NA
clone_size: NA
j_call: TRBJ2-2
v_call: TRBV11-3
cdr3_nt: TGTGCCAGCAGCTGGGCTCAAACTGGGGAGCTGTTTTTT
cdr3_aa: CASSWAQTGELFF

d_call: NA
clone_size: NA
j_call: TRBJ1-1
v_call: TRBV6-6
cdr3_nt: TGTGCCAGCAGTTATCTACTTAACACTGAAGCTTTCTTT
cdr3_aa: CASSYLLNTEAFF

d_call: TRBD1
clone_size: NA
j_call: TRBJ2-1
v_call: TRBV27
cdr3_nt: TGTGCCAGCAGTCCGGGACAGGGGGTTTACAATGAGCAGTTCTTC
cdr3_aa: CASSPGQGVYNEQFF

d_call: NA
clone_size: NA
j_call: TRBJ2-7
v_call: TRBV27
cdr3_nt: TGTGCCAGCTGCAGGGGTGCTTCCTACGAGCAGTACTTC
cdr3_aa: CASCRGASYEQYF

d_call: NA
clone_size: NA
j_call: TRBJ2-3
v_call: TRBV4-1
cdr3_nt: TGCGCCAGCAGCCACAGTACGGGGGACCCAGATACGCAGTATTTT
cdr3_aa: CASSHSTGDPDTQYF

d_call: NA
clone_size: NA
j_call: TRBJ1-1
v_call: TRBV6-1
cdr3_nt: TGTGCCAGCAGTGAAATTTTGTCCGGACAGTACACTGAAGCTTTCTTT
cdr3_aa: CASSEILSGQYTEAFF

d_call: NA
clone_size: NA
j_call: TRBJ2-7
v_call: TRBV19
cdr3_nt: TGTGCCAGTAGCGGTCGGGACTCCTACGAGCAGTACTTC
cdr3_aa: CASSGRDSYEQYF

d_call: TRBD1
clone_size: NA
j_call: TRBJ2-5
v_call: TRBV5-6
cdr3_nt: TGTGCCAGCAGCTTTAAGTGGACAGGGGAAGAGACCCAGTACTTC
cdr3_aa: CASSFKWTGEETQYF

d_call: NA
clone_size: NA
j_call: TRBJ2-5
v_call: TRBV28
cdr3_nt: TGTGCCAGCAGTTTGCGAGAGACCCAGTACTTC
cdr3_aa: CASSLRETQYF

d_call: TRBD2
clone_size: NA
j_call: TRBJ2-7
v_call: TRBV28
cdr3_nt: TGTGCCACCATAGCGGGTAGCTCCTACGAGCAGTACTTC
cdr3_aa: CATIAGSSYEQYF

d_call: NA
clone_size: NA
j_call: TRBJ2-6
v_call: TRBV18
cdr3_nt: TGTGCCAGCTCACCATCGGGGTCTGGGGCCAACGTCCTGACTTTC
cdr3_aa: CASSPSGSGANVLTF

d_call: NA
clone_size: NA
j_call: TRBJ2-7
v_call: TRBV5-1
cdr3_nt: TGCGCCAGCAGCTTGATGGGTCAGGCGTACTTC
cdr3_aa: CASSLMGQAYF

d_call: NA
clone_size: NA
j_call: TRBJ1-1
v_call: TRBV19
cdr3_nt: TGTGCCAGTACCCCGGGACACTTGAACACTGAAGCTTTCTTT
cdr3_aa: CASTPGHLNTEAFF

d_call: TRBD2
clone_size: NA
j_call: TRBJ2-3
v_call: TRBV5-4
cdr3_nt: TGTGCCAGCAACCCCGGCTATAGCGGGGGGAGGGGACAAGATACGCAGTATTTT
cdr3_aa: CASNPGYSGGRGQDTQYF

d_call: NA
clone_size: NA
j_call: TRBJ2-6
v_call: TRBV28
cdr3_nt: TGTGCCAGCAGTTTAGGGACTTCCTCTGGGGCCAACGTCCTGACTTTC
cdr3_aa: CASSLGTSSGANVLTF

d_call: TRBD2
clone_size: NA
j_call: TRBJ2-3
v_call: TRBV7-2
cdr3_nt: TGTGCCAGCAGCTTAAGCGGGGGCGGGGGCACAGATACGCAGTATTTT
cdr3_aa: CASSLSGGGGTDTQYF